This is a list of T cell receptor beta chains from one sample in a study of cytomegalovirus exposure and HLA in healthy donors. Measured with immunoSEQ multiplex PCR; TCRdb has only the in-frame clones, and not every one. This sample's clone table lists under 150,000 clones. What was sequenced was PBMCs. The receptor set was obtained from a middle-aged woman in good health and CMV-seronegative. Both conserved end residues are part of each CDR3. A D gene is named only where the DNA matches it firmly.

v_gene,d_gene,len,j_gene,CDR3aa,CDR3nt
TRBV5-8,-,16,TRBJ2-2,CASSLDWTRDTGELFF,TGTGCCAGCAGCTTGGACTGGACGAGGGACACCGGGGAGCTGTTTTTT
TRBV5-8,-,16,TRBJ1-3,CASISHPARGGNTIYF,TGTGCCAGCATCAGCCACCCCGCCCGAGGGGGAAACACCATATATTTT
TRBV5-6,-,13,TRBJ2-5,CASSPWRRETQYF,TGTGCCAGCAGCCCTTGGAGGAGAGAGACCCAGTACTTC
TRBV7-2,-,13,TRBJ1-2,CASSSRGFYGYTF,TGTGCCAGCAGTTCCAGGGGTTTCTATGGCTACACCTTC
TRBV6-5,-,13,TRBJ1-2,CASSYEGVNGYTF,TGTGCCAGCAGTTACGAAGGGGTGAATGGCTACACCTTC
TRBV7-2,-,16,TRBJ1-5,CASSLVGTQSNQPQHF,TGTGCCAGCAGCTTAGTTGGGACTCAAAGCAATCAGCCCCAGCATTTT
TRBV11-3,-,15,TRBJ1-1,CASTPGGGAVTEAFF,TGTGCCAGCACCCCCGGCGGGGGGGCTGTCACTGAAGCTTTCTTT
TRBV12-5,-,14,TRBJ1-2,CASGPGTDDYGYTF,TGTGCTAGTGGCCCGGGAACAGATGACTATGGCTACACCTTC
TRBV28,TRBD1,15,TRBJ1-2,CASSIRDRANYGYTF,TGTGCCAGCAGTATCCGGGACAGGGCCAACTATGGCTACACCTTC
TRBV13,TRBD1,14,TRBJ1-2,CASSRDSLGYGYTF,TGTGCCAGCAGCCGGGACAGCCTCGGCTATGGCTACACCTTC
TRBV6-6,-,15,TRBJ2-2,CASRFAGANTGELFF,TGTGCCAGCCGATTCGCAGGGGCGAACACCGGGGAGCTGTTTTTT
TRBV7-2,-,15,TRBJ1-6,CASSLVGNYNSPLHF,TGTGCCAGCAGCTTAGTCGGGAATTATAATTCACCCCTCCACTTT
TRBV5-1,-,13,TRBJ2-2,CASSGLETEELFF,TGCGCCAGCAGCGGGTTGGAGACGGAGGAGCTGTTTTTT
TRBV27,TRBD1,14,TRBJ2-2,CASSFDRGTGELFF,TGTGCCAGCAGTTTCGACAGGGGAACCGGGGAGCTGTTTTTT
TRBV14,TRBD1,15,TRBJ1-6,CASSHSGTGGNTLHF,TGTGCCAGCAGCCACTCCGGGACAGGTGGAAACACCCTCCACTTT
TRBV6-5,TRBD1,14,TRBJ1-4,CASREQGVSEKLFF,TGTGCCAGCAGGGAACAGGGGGTTAGTGAAAAACTGTTTTTT
TRBV6-1,TRBD2,17,TRBJ2-4,CASSVAAGGPAKNIQYF,TGTGCCAGCAGTGTCGCAGCGGGGGGACCAGCCAAAAACATTCAGTACTTC
TRBV5-4,-,16,TRBJ1-1,CASSGRGGPSNTEAFF,TGTGCCAGCAGCGGGAGGGGGGGCCCGTCGAACACTGAAGCTTTCTTT
TRBV4-3,TRBD2,20,TRBJ2-3,CASSQEPPLAGGTSTDTQYF,TGCGCCAGCAGCCAAGAACCCCCTCTAGCGGGGGGCACTAGCACAGATACGCAGTATTTT
TRBV18,TRBD2,16,TRBJ2-5,CASSPGSGGAAETQYF,TGTGCCAGCTCACCAGGTAGCGGGGGGGCCGCGGAGACCCAGTACTTC
TRBV7-3,-,15,TRBJ2-1,CASSLNRVGLNEQFF,TGTGCCAGCAGCTTAAACAGGGTGGGGCTCAATGAGCAGTTCTTC
TRBV5-1,TRBD2,15,TRBJ2-1,CASSPTGLAGNEQFF,TGCGCCAGCAGCCCAACAGGGCTAGCGGGCAATGAGCAGTTCTTC
TRBV15,TRBD1,15,TRBJ1-2,CATSAGTGQLGGYTF,TGTGCCACCAGTGCAGGGACGGGACAGCTGGGAGGCTACACCTTC
TRBV28,TRBD1,15,TRBJ1-1,CASNPRDRRYTEAFF,TGTGCCAGCAACCCGAGGGACAGGCGTTACACTGAAGCTTTCTTT
TRBV19,-,15,TRBJ2-6,CASSTHSSGANVLTF,TGTGCCAGTAGTACCCACAGCTCTGGGGCCAACGTCCTGACTTTC
TRBV28,TRBD2,17,TRBJ2-1,CASSLPSGTSGYNEQFF,TGTGCCAGCAGTTTACCTTCCGGGACTAGCGGCTACAATGAGCAGTTCTTC
TRBV7-9,-,15,TRBJ1-4,CASSYHGLPGEKLFF,TGTGCCAGCAGCTACCATGGCCTTCCGGGAGAAAAACTGTTTTTT
TRBV19,-,16,TRBJ1-4,CASRSIGPSTNEKLFF,TGTGCCAGTCGGTCCATTGGGCCCAGTACTAATGAAAAACTGTTTTTT
TRBV5-5,-,14,TRBJ1-2,CASSPPRSGLGYTF,TGTGCCAGCAGCCCTCCGAGGTCCGGGTTGGGCTACACCTTC
TRBV6-5,-,15,TRBJ1-1,CASSYSAGSDTEAFF,TGTGCCAGCAGTTACTCGGCAGGGTCGGACACTGAAGCTTTCTTT
TRBV7-2,TRBD1,15,TRBJ1-1,CASSFLTGALTEAFF,TGTGCCAGCAGTTTTCTAACAGGGGCGCTCACTGAAGCTTTCTTT
TRBV28,TRBD2,15,TRBJ2-5,CASSPGGRRGETQYF,TGTGCCAGCAGCCCGGGGGGACGTCGAGGAGAGACCCAGTACTTC
TRBV11-2,-,15,TRBJ1-6,CASRLPGILNSPLHF,TGTGCCAGCAGACTACCAGGGATTTTGAATTCACCCCTCCACTTT
TRBV4-3,-,14,TRBJ1-1,CASSPQGVGTEAFF,TGCGCCAGCAGCCCCCAAGGGGTTGGGACTGAAGCTTTCTTT